A single sample is the source of the 15 T cell receptor beta chains below, sequenced in a study of blood T cells in healthy people across ages. Combining a sample-barcoded 5' primer with a J-beta primer mix, a second PCR ran for roughly 7 to 12 cycles. TCRdb reanalysed the 5' RACE reads using MiXCR and keeps one entry per CDR3 protein. The sample lists about 1.8 million distinct CDR3 sequences, roughly 49% seen once, with roughly 2.1% in the top ten. The specimen sequenced was blood. The receptors here all came from a woman in her thirties or forties in good health.

The chain couples TRBV6-6 to TRBJ2-7; 7 bases map to TRBD2. Trimming at V came to 6 bases and at J to 1 base, leaving 6 bases not matched to a gene. This CDR3 contains 14 residues. Germline CDR1 is MNHNY and CDR2 is SVGAGI (reference sequence). The CDR3 region is CASRAGRLSYEQYF. The DNA for the CDR3 is TGTGCCAGCAGAGCGGGACGGTTATCCTACGAGCAGTACTTC.

In this sample, this clonotype turned up a few times. The V call is TRBV3-1, the J call TRBJ2-5; 8 bases agree with TRBD2. V dropped 0 bases and J dropped 1; count of bases not matched to a gene: 10. Germline V gives CDR1 LGHDT, CDR2 YNNKEL (reference sequence). The CDR3 contains 18 residues. The CDR3 protein is CASSQDLRSGGFQETQYF. As DNA, the CDR3 is TGTGCCAGCAGCCAAGATCTGAGAAGCGGGGGATTCCAAGAGACCCAGTACTTC.

This clonotype has a handful of counts. The J gene is TRBJ2-5, the V gene TRBV6-1, with D possibly TRBD2 on 6 matching bases. The CDR3 length is 15 residues. V was cut by 0 bases and J by 5 bases, with 13 bases left in between. Germline CDR1 MNHNS, CDR2 SASEGT. For the CDR3, the DNA is TGTGCCAGCAGTGAAGCGGGCGGGGCCAGGGAGACCCAGTACTTC. As protein: CASSEAGGARETQYF.

In this sample, this clonotype turned up many times. The chain joins TRBV28 to TRBJ1-5, with D unclear. This CDR3 region has 12 residues. Deletions cut 3 bases from V and 7 bases from J, with 7 bases between. Germline lookup yields CDR1 MDHEN and CDR2 SYDVKM. The CDR3 is CASSLPGQPQHF. For the CDR3, the DNA is TGTGCCAGCAGTTTGCCCGGGCAGCCCCAGCATTTT.

The V gene is TRBV3-1, the J gene TRBJ2-1, with D uncertain. CDR3 length: 13 amino acids. Per the germline V gene, CDR1 is LGHDT and CDR2 is YNNKEL (reference sequence). The V and J ends lost 2 bases and 8 bases respectively, with 10 bases between them. The CDR3 sequence is CASSQPNRYEQFF. The CDR3 DNA reads as TGTGCCAGCAGCCAACCTAATAGGTATGAGCAGTTCTTC.

The chain links TRBV6-5 to TRBJ1-1; TRBD1 might be the D (5 bases). In germline, CDR1 is MNHEY, CDR2 SVGAGI. V shed 6 bases and J shed 3 bases, with 11 bases lying between them. The CDR3 sequence is 13 residues long. The chain's CDR3 is CASRGRGHTEAFF. The DNA for the CDR3 is TGTGCCAGCAGGGGAAGGGGTCACACTGAAGCTTTCTTT.

A remark on this clonotype: Relative to the germline gene, one junction end is altered; a read error may explain this. The genes are TRBV20-1 and TRBJ2-4, with D possibly matching TRBD1 (6 bases). The CDR3 loop spans 15 amino acids. Germline CDR1 DFQATT, CDR2 SNEGSKA (reference sequence). The CDR3 DNA reads as TGCAGTACTAGGCACTCAGGGGTTGCCAAAAACATTCAGTACTTC. This sequence encodes CSTRHSGVAKNIQYF.

This clonotype was seen a few times. The V and J genes are TRBV7-2 and TRBJ2-3, with D perhaps matching TRBD2 (5 bases). V was pared by 7 bases and J by 2 bases, with 10 bases between. CDR3 size: 13 residues. Germline CDR1 and CDR2: SGHTA and FQGNSA. DNA for the CDR3: TGTGCCAGCAAAAGGACTTTCACAGATACGCAGTATTTT. Translated, it gives CASKRTFTDTQYF.

The rearrangement uses TRBV5-1 and TRBJ2-1; D is uncertain. Trimming took 5 bases from V and 8 from J, leaving 17 bases between them. The V gene's germline CDR1 is SGHRS and CDR2 YFSETQ. The CDR3 covers 14 residues. DNA of the CDR3: TGCGCCAGCAGTTTTCACAGACCCAACGATGAGCAGTTCTTC. Its translation is CASSFHRPNDEQFF.

This chain joins TRBV9 and TRBJ2-7; D might be TRBD1 (6 bases). Deletions cut 0 bases from V and 1 base from J, with 8 bases between. Germline CDR1 and CDR2: SGDLS and YYNGEE. The CDR3 has 14 residues. For the CDR3, the DNA is TGTGCCAGCAGCGTAGATGGACAGTCCTACGAGCAGTACTTC. It is translated as CASSVDGQSYEQYF.

The V gene is TRBV6-5, the J gene TRBJ2-6; D is uncertain. V was pared by 5 bases and J by 0 bases, with 11 bases between. This CDR3 region has 16 residues. CDR1 is MNHEY, CDR2 SVGAGI, per germline. CDR3 in amino acids: CASSRYSYSGANVLTF. The CDR3 coding sequence is TGTGCCAGCAGTCGGTACAGCTACTCTGGGGCCAACGTCCTGACTTTC.

In this sample, this clonotype turned up a few times. J is TRBJ2-3 and V is TRBV6-2 or TRBV6-3, with unresolved D. V was shortened by 6 bases and J by 3 bases, with 10 bases between the two germline ends. The CDR3 has 13 amino acids. Germline V gene data show CDR1 as MNHEY and CDR2 as SVGEGT. CDR3: CASRMVTTDTQYF. The CDR3 DNA sequence: TGTGCCAGCAGGATGGTTACAACAGATACGCAGTATTTT.

The chain couples TRBV19 to TRBJ2-1, with 11 bases matching TRBD2. J lost 2 bases, V lost 3 bases, and 12 bases had no gene match. The CDR3 has 19 amino acids. Germline-derived CDR1 and CDR2 are LNHDA and SQIVND (reference sequence). CDR3 loop: CASSIFPSGGSWAYNEQFF. CDR3 DNA sequence: TGTGCCAGTAGTATTTTTCCTAGCGGGGGGTCCTGGGCCTACAATGAGCAGTTCTTC.

This CDR3 is CASSFFPQPQHF. Here the CDR3 DNA reads TGTGCCAGCAGTTTCTTTCCTCAGCCCCAGCATTTT. The chain uses TRBV12-3 or TRBV12-4 and TRBJ1-5; unclear D gene. With 3 bases removed from V and 6 bases from J, the gap between germline ends came to 6 bases. This CDR3 is built from 12 residues.

The rearrangement joins TRBV7-9 to TRBJ1-2; D not certain. Germline CDR1 SEHNR, CDR2 FQNEAQ (reference sequence). The CDR3 loop spans 14 amino acids. V was shortened by 1 base and J by 8 bases, with 14 bases between the two germline ends. CDR3 nucleotide sequence: TGTGCCAGCAGCTTAGGGGCGGATACCACCGGCTACACCTTC. It encodes CASSLGADTTGYTF.